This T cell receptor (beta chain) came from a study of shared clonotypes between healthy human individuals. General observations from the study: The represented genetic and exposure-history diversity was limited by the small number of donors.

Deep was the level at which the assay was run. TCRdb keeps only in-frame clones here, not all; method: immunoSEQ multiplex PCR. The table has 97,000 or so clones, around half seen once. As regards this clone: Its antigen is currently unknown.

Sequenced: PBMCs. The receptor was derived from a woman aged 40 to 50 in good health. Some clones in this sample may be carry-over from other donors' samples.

CDR3 in DNA: TGTGCCTGGAGTGTACCCAGGGGGCGTCAGTATGGCTACACCTTC. Amino acids: CAWSVPRGRQYGYTF. This chain links TRBV30 with TRBJ1-2; TRBD1 aligns across 8 bases. Trimming cost V 0 bases and J 5 bases; bases outside gene matches: 8. Germline CDR1 is GTSNPN and CDR2 is SVGIG (reference sequence). The length of the CDR3 is 15 residues.